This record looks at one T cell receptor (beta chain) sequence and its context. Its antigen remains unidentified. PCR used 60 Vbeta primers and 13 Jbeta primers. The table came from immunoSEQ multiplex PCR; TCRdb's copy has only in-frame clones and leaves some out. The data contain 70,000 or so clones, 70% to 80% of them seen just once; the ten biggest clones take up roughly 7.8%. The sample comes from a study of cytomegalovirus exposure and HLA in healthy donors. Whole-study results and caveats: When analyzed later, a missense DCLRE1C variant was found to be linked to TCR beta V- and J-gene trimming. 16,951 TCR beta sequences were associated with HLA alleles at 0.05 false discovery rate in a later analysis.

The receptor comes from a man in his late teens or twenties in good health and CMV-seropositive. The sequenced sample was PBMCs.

CDR3 in amino acids: CSVEDPGRNYGYTF. Written as DNA, the CDR3 is TGCAGCGTTGAAGACCCAGGGCGTAACTATGGCTACACCTTC. The V and J genes are TRBV29-1 and TRBJ1-2; D is possibly TRBD1 (5 bases). Trimming took 0 bases from V and 1 from J, leaving 9 bases between them. This CDR3 comprises 14 residues. Germline CDR1 is SQVTM and CDR2 is ANQGSEA. Looking up the rest from reference TRBV29-1 and TRBJ1-2 gives the full variable domain: SAVISQKPSRDICQRGTSLTIQCQVDSQVTMMFWYRQQPGQSLTLIATANQGSEATYESGFVIDKFPISRPNLTFSTLTVSNMSPEDSSIYLCSVEDPGRNYGYTFGSGTRLTVV.